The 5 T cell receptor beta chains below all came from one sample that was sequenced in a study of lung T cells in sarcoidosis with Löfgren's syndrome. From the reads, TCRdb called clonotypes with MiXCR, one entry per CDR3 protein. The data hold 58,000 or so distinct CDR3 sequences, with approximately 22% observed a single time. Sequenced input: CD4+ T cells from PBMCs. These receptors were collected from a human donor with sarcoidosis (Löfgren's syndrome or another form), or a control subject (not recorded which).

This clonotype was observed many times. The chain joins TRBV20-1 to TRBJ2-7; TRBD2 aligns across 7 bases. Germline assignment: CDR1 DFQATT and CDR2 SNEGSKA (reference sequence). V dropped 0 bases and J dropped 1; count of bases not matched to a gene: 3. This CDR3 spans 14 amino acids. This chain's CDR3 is CSARDGRASYEQYF. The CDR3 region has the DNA TGCAGTGCTAGAGATGGGAGGGCTTCCTACGAGCAGTACTTC.

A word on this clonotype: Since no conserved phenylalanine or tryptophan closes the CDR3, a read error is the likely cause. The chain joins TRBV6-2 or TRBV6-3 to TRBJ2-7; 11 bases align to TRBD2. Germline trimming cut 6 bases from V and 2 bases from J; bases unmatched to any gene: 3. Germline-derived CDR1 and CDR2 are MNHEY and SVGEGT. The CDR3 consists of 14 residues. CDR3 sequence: CASRGTSGTYEQYS. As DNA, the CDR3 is TGTGCCAGCAGGGGGACTAGCGGTACCTACGAGCAGTACTCC.

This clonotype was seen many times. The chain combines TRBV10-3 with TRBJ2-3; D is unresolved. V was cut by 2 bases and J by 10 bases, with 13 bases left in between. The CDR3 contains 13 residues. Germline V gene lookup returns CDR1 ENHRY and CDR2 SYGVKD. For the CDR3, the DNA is TGTGCCATCAGTGAGCCGGGTTTGGTGGCGCAGTATTTT. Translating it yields CAISEPGLVAQYF.

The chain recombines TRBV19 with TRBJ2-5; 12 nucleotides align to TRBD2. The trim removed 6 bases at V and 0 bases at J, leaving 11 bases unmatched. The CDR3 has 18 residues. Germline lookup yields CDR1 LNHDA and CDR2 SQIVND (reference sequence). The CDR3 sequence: CASSTGLAGLRYQETQYF. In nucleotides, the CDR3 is TGTGCCAGTAGCACGGGACTAGCGGGTCTGCGGTACCAAGAGACCCAGTACTTC.

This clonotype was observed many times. This chain's CDR3 is CASSRSATATNEKLFF. DNA of the CDR3: TGCGCCAGCAGCCGAAGCGCTACGGCAACTAATGAAAAACTGTTTTTT. This chain links TRBV4-3 with TRBJ1-4; D gene unclear. The germline V gene encodes CDR1 LGHNA and CDR2 YSLEER. V was cut by 4 bases and J by 0 bases, with 12 bases left in between. The CDR3 has 16 residues.